The T cell receptor beta chain under discussion was sequenced for a study of cytomegalovirus exposure and HLA in healthy donors (dated by TCRdb to about 2017). In the study overall: In an earlier analysis of about 560 of the donors, about 270 Gb of sequence data and 120 million or so unique TCR beta sequences from roughly 180 million T cells were reported. An early release covering just under 650 HLA-typed donors comprised approximately 290 gigabases of sequencing data and tens of millions of unique TCR sequences. The genetic ancestry cluster associated with self-reported Caucasian donors included around 76% of the 398 genotyped donors. The study aimed to test whether cataloging public T cell receptors could reveal signatures of past pathogen exposure. Using immunosequencing, the study profiled T cell repertoires from about 650 subjects and related those repertoires to cytomegalovirus serostatus. Besides the first cohort of hundreds of subjects, a separate validation cohort made up of about 120 different subjects was used. The study combined high-throughput TCR immunosequencing, statistical association of individual TCRs with disease status, and machine learning to predict cytomegalovirus infection status. A later analysis re-analyzed previously published TCR beta repertoires from several hundred donors and added high-resolution HLA genotyping to study TCR occurrence patterns. Rather than drawing on any new phenotypic data, the later analysis identified candidate immune exposures from TCR beta sequences and the way those sequences occurred across donors. In an earlier analysis of more than 550 of the donors, high-throughput TCR beta sequencing was used to judge whether each TCR beta V gene segment behaved as functional or pseudogenic. Donor age, sex, ethnicity and CMV serostatus were compiled together with the repertoire data. Genome-wide SNP genotypes for about 65% of the roughly 670 donors were used in a later genetic analysis, which treated that subset as a discovery cohort. Every repertoire in the discovery cohort had been generated on one and the same sequencing platform. Both class I and class II loci were covered by HLA typing, at four-digit resolution. Typing coverage differed by locus: A, B, C, DRB1 and DQB1 were typed in roughly 620-630 donors, DQA1 in around 500, DPA1 in around 600, and DPB1 in 400 to 490. Because of strong linkage in the cohort, roughly five DR-DQ haplotypes were treated as single units for association and clustering. Among about 400 genotyped donors of the cohort, an average of approximately 240,000 unique TCR beta nucleotide sequences was sequenced per donor, of which approximately 18% were non-productive. The investigation overall reported the following: In a later analysis, the rate of TCR association differed among HLA loci, with DRB1 alleles having the most associated TCRs and HLA-C alleles having the fewest. In a later analysis, more than 15,000 TCR beta sequences were associated with specific HLA alleles at a false discovery rate of 0.05. An association between a missense DCLRE1C variant and V-gene and J-gene trimming of TCR beta chains was found in a later genetic analysis and replicated in an independent cohort. In an earlier analysis of approximately 590 of the donors, most TCR beta V segments were observed in productive rearrangements about 87% or about 30% of the time, broadly matching IMGT annotations. Across donors, most TCR sequences were observed very rarely, whereas some public TCRs were present in many individuals. A later genetic analysis reported fewer N-insertions in productive TCRs among donors in an Asian-associated ancestry cluster than the roughly 620-donor mean. In a later analysis, most CMV-associated TCR beta chains were found to appear HLA-restricted, with HLA associations seemingly driven largely by CMV exposure. In a later analysis, several top co-occurrence clusters were reported to appear linked to parvovirus B19, influenza, CMV and Epstein-Barr virus. When HLA alleles, especially DR and DQ, strongly co-occurred, attributing TCR associations to individual alleles was difficult. In the study, around 150 TCR beta chains were listed as associated with cytomegalovirus. A group of highly shared sequence variants was considered likely to be a technical artifact of the sequencing pipeline. Linkage disequilibrium might explain the correlated functional status among segregating V segments, but an unknown experimental factor could not be ruled out. Some IMGT-functional V segments, including TRBV6-2 and TRBV6-3, could not be told apart with the 87-base-pair reads, so those segments were excluded. The only immune exposure information available for the cohort was CMV serostatus. Roughly uniform sequencing depth across donors was assumed in presence/absence analyses, although this assumption may not hold. Because some donors lacked HLA typing at each locus, the association tests relied only on the typed subset. Fewer than 20 rarely observed V segments, including chromosome 9 orphons, were excluded from the earlier analysis of about 500 of the donors because counts were too low. A later analysis found that HLA-associated TCR beta chains were more clonally expanded and had lower generation probabilities than equally common non-associated chains. Only TCR beta chains were sequenced in this cohort, and the absence of alpha or paired-chain data limited detectable features. According to the authors, the approach could potentially be generalized to other disease states and immunological phenotypes. In vitro tests confirmed that a few of the cytomegalovirus-associated TCR beta chains recognize cytomegalovirus antigens. The classifier was reported to diagnose cytomegalovirus status with high specificity and sensitivity in both the original cohort and the validation cohort. A further reported finding was that TCR beta sequences accurately predicted the HLA-A and HLA-B alleles for most subjects in the first cohort.

This clone was detected once. Its antigen target is currently unknown. No quality values exist for individual bases; no much larger clone is one base distant. The CDR3 goes from the cysteine to the phenylalanine over 15 residues. The read is trimmed to its CDR3 DNA, 45 bases read in frame from base 1. Based on the germline V gene, the CDR1 and CDR2 sequences are MGHRA and YSYEKL. The germline V end is reduced by 4 bases and the J end by 1 base; junction bases left unmatched: 2. The cohort was made up of approximately 700 healthy bone marrow donors. Cohort members were all nominally healthy when sampled, although unrecorded immune exposures were likely present. The donor tested CMV seronegative, placing the donor among the 350 or so seronegative members of the cohort. Every donor gave a peripheral blood sample, and the peripheral blood mononuclear cells from that sample were used for TCR beta sequencing. The Qiagen DNeasy Blood Extraction Kit was used to extract genomic DNA from the blood cell samples.

Library creation used the immunoSEQ multiplex PCR assay. A mixture of 60 forward primers for TCR Vbeta segments and 13 reverse primers for TCR Jbeta segments was used in the multiplex PCR. A multiplex PCR assay on genomic DNA amplified the CDR3 region of rearranged TCR beta genes. Amplified TCR beta libraries were sequenced as 87-base-pair reads on the Illumina HiSeq System. The authors' analysis ran thus. Across the 600 to 700 repertoires, a later analysis counted 80 million or so unique TCR beta chains, about 10 million of which were shared by at least two donors. Raw reads were error-corrected and collapsed into unique sequences with a nearest-neighbor algorithm that merged closely related sequences to remove PCR and sequencing errors. To assign V, D and J gene segments, CDR3 sequences were aligned to IMGT reference sequences. Each retained sequence needed at least a six-nucleotide match to both a V gene segment and a J gene segment. A rearrangement counted as productive if the CDR3 had no stop codons and remained in frame with V and J, and every other rearrangement counted as non-productive. CDR3 was defined according to IMGT convention as the region running from the second conserved V-encoded cysteine to the conserved J-encoded phenylalanine. Sequences without an unambiguous match to a single V gene segment were excluded from the earlier analysis of about 600 of the donors. In an earlier analysis of approximately 500 of the donors, a V segment was called functional when productive rearrangements were above 56.7%, and segregating when the standard deviation between donors exceeded 5%. A statistical classification framework was built for diagnosing cytomegalovirus status from the catalog of TCR beta chain sequences. V and J gene assignment, in a later analysis, came from comparing TCR nucleotide sequences with IMGT/GENE-DB human TR gene sequences. In a later analysis, CDR3 sequences and most-parsimonious VDJ recombination scenarios were assigned using the TCRdist pipeline. A later analysis defined each TCR beta chain by its CDR3 amino acid sequence plus V-gene family, and excluded reads lacking a unique V-gene family. To address suspected cross-contamination and a sequencing artifact, a later analysis removed around 600 highly shared, low-generation-probability nucleotide sequences. In a later analysis, a clonal expansion index was calculated for each public chain from normalized within-repertoire ranks of inferred template counts. In a later analysis, generation probabilities were computed using a VDJ recombination model fitted to out-of-frame rearrangements, and the results were checked against IGoR. A later analysis scored TCR-TCR, TCR-HLA and TCR-CMV co-occurrence with hypergeometric tests, applying a repertoire-size bias correction to TCR pairs. False discovery rates were estimated in a later analysis by permuting HLA or CMV assignments 20 times. In a later analysis, co-occurring TCRs were grouped using DBSCAN, and TCRdist sequence similarity was added for clustering within HLA-allele-positive subsets. Co-occurrence clustering excluded repertoires with fewer than 30,000 or more than 120,000 public chains, plus five with anomalous nucleotide sharing. The table comes from immuneACCESS by way of TCRdb, which keeps in-frame sequences with V and J called. Part of the clones is missing from these tables; in studies checked, under half for an unresolved V gene and the rest for unknown reasons. V, J and clone size were drawn from that table, and D and trimming were deduced from the DNA. Present in this sample are 190,000 or so clones, 82% of which were seen just once. Roughly 0.098% of the sample belongs to the ten largest clones.

The chain couples TRBV4-1 to TRBJ2-2; TRBD1 agrees with 8 junctional bases. Material: PBMCs. This receptor was taken from a boy between 2 and 10 years old in good health and CMV-seronegative. The CDR3 reads as follows: CASSRGQGNTGELFF. The sequence in DNA is TGCGCCAGCAGCCGTGGACAGGGGAACACCGGGGAGCTGTTTTTT.